The T cell receptor beta chain under discussion was sequenced for a study of cytomegalovirus exposure and HLA in healthy donors. Looking at the study overall: There were approximately 400 genotyped donors. Of these, 81% fell in the genetic ancestry cluster associated with self-reported Caucasian donors.

With 60 Vbeta and 13 Jbeta primers, the PCR was carried out. TCRdb's table, derived via immunoSEQ multiplex PCR, lists solely in-frame clones and lacks some. Among roughly 200,000 clones listed, more than 60% were seen once. This clone was picked up a small number of times. Germline loops: CDR1 MDHEN, CDR2 SYDVKM. V lost 2 bases and J 0 bases, leaving 18 bases between the germline ends. CDR3 length equals 18 residues. The source material was PBMCs. V gene TRBV28 combines with J gene TRBJ2-3; tentative D call: TRBD1 (5 bases). The clonotype originates from a woman aged 60-70 years in good health and CMV-seropositive. CDR3 sequence (DNA): TGTGCCAGCAGTTTAACCAGGGCCCGCGCTACCAGCACAGATACGCAGTATTTT. Residues: CASSLTRARATSTDTQYF.